Listed below are T cell receptor beta chains from one sample, sequenced in a study of blood T cells in healthy people across ages. TCRdb reanalysed the 5' RACE reads using MiXCR and keeps one entry per CDR3 protein. The data hold approximately 1.5 million distinct CDR3 sequences, with 34% observed a single time. Sequencing was carried out using blood. The receptors were sampled from a woman in her twenties or thirties in good health. CDR3s include the opening cysteine and the closing phenylalanine or tryptophan. Fields, in order: clone size, J gene, D gene, CDR3 length, V gene, CDR3 DNA, CDR3 protein. The D gene is left open where the match is weak. Not every row has a clone size; where given, it reads once, few, many or a size class.

clone_size: many; j_call: TRBJ2-5; d_call: TRBD1; cdr3_length: 16; v_call: TRBV12-3/TRBV12-4; cdr3_nt: TGTGCCAGCAGCAAAACCGGGACAGGGAGATTGGAGACCCAGTACTTC; cdr3_aa: CASSKTGTGRLETQYF
clone_size: few; j_call: TRBJ2-5; d_call: NA; cdr3_length: 15; v_call: TRBV28; cdr3_nt: TGTGCCAGCAGTGCCCGCGGCGGAAAGTTAGAGACCCAGTACTTC; cdr3_aa: CASSARGGKLETQYF
clone_size: NA; j_call: TRBJ1-3; d_call: NA; cdr3_length: 16; v_call: TRBV3-1; cdr3_nt: TGTGCCAGCAGCCAAGATGTCGGATACTCTGGAAACACCATATATTTT; cdr3_aa: CASSQDVGYSGNTIYF
clone_size: NA; j_call: TRBJ1-1; d_call: NA; cdr3_length: 18; v_call: TRBV5-1; cdr3_nt: TGCGCCAGCAGAAACTTGCCGGAGACGGGGCGGAGGAACACTGAAGCTTTCTTT; cdr3_aa: CASRNLPETGRRNTEAFF
clone_size: NA; j_call: TRBJ2-3; d_call: NA; cdr3_length: 11; v_call: TRBV7-8; cdr3_nt: TGTGCCAGCAGCCAATATGATACGCAGTATTTT; cdr3_aa: CASSQYDTQYF
clone_size: NA; j_call: TRBJ1-1; d_call: NA; cdr3_length: 13; v_call: TRBV27; cdr3_nt: TGTGCCAGCCTCGGGCAGGGGCTCACTGAAGCTTTCTTT; cdr3_aa: CASLGQGLTEAFF
clone_size: few; j_call: TRBJ2-2; d_call: NA; cdr3_length: 12; v_call: TRBV12-3/TRBV12-4; cdr3_nt: TGTGCCAGCAAAATAAGGTTCGGGGAGCTGTTTTTT; cdr3_aa: CASKIRFGELFF
clone_size: many; j_call: TRBJ2-7; d_call: TRBD2; cdr3_length: 15; v_call: TRBV4-1; cdr3_nt: TGCGCCAGCAGCCAAGATAACGGGGGGTTCTACGAGCAGTACTTC; cdr3_aa: CASSQDNGGFYEQYF
clone_size: few; j_call: TRBJ2-1; d_call: TRBD1; cdr3_length: 16; v_call: TRBV4-1; cdr3_nt: TGCGCCAGCAGCCAACACCGGGACAGGGGGCCGGGTGAGCAGTTCTTC; cdr3_aa: CASSQHRDRGPGEQFF
clone_size: NA; j_call: TRBJ2-2; d_call: TRBD1; cdr3_length: 15; v_call: TRBV9; cdr3_nt: TGTGCCAGCAGCGTGACGACAGGGGCATCCAGGGAGCTGTTTTTT; cdr3_aa: CASSVTTGASRELFF
clone_size: NA; j_call: TRBJ2-3; d_call: TRBD2; cdr3_length: 18; v_call: TRBV15; cdr3_nt: TGTGCCACCAGCAGGGGACTAGCGGAGGGCCATAGCACAGATACGCAGTATTTT; cdr3_aa: CATSRGLAEGHSTDTQYF
clone_size: NA; j_call: TRBJ2-7; d_call: NA; cdr3_length: 14; v_call: TRBV5-6; cdr3_nt: TGTGCCAGCAGCTTGTTGGCAGGGGAGGACGAGCAGTACTTC; cdr3_aa: CASSLLAGEDEQYF
clone_size: NA; j_call: TRBJ2-7; d_call: NA; cdr3_length: 13; v_call: TRBV20-1; cdr3_nt: TGCAGTGCTAGAGTAACAGAGACCTACGAGCAGTACTTC; cdr3_aa: CSARVTETYEQYF
clone_size: few; j_call: TRBJ2-7; d_call: NA; cdr3_length: 15; v_call: TRBV6-5; cdr3_nt: TGTGCCAGCCAAGGGAGGAGCAGGGGAAGCTACGAGCAGTACTTC; cdr3_aa: CASQGRSRGSYEQYF
clone_size: many; j_call: TRBJ1-5; d_call: TRBD1; cdr3_length: 12; v_call: TRBV20-1; cdr3_nt: TGCAGCGCTAGGACAGGTAATCAGCCCCAGCATTTT; cdr3_aa: CSARTGNQPQHF
clone_size: many; j_call: TRBJ2-3; d_call: TRBD2; cdr3_length: 12; v_call: TRBV29-1; cdr3_nt: TGCAGCGTTGGAGCGGGGTCGGATACGCAGTATTTT; cdr3_aa: CSVGAGSDTQYF
clone_size: NA; j_call: TRBJ1-1; d_call: TRBD1; cdr3_length: 16; v_call: TRBV5-1; cdr3_nt: TGCGCCAGCAGCTTGGATGGACAGGGGGCGAACACTGAAGCTTTCTTT; cdr3_aa: CASSLDGQGANTEAFF
clone_size: NA; j_call: TRBJ2-1; d_call: NA; cdr3_length: 14; v_call: TRBV2; cdr3_nt: TGTGCCAGCAGGGGCCTCCCGACCAACAATGAGCAGTTCTTC; cdr3_aa: CASRGLPTNNEQFF
clone_size: NA; j_call: TRBJ1-2; d_call: NA; cdr3_length: 15; v_call: TRBV14; cdr3_nt: TGTGCCAGCAGCCAGACCTTAGGAGCTAACTATGGCTACACCTTC; cdr3_aa: CASSQTLGANYGYTF
clone_size: few; j_call: TRBJ2-7; d_call: NA; cdr3_length: 15; v_call: TRBV5-5; cdr3_nt: TGTGCCAGCAGCCCCGAGGGGGCTAGCGGCTACGAGCAGTACTTC; cdr3_aa: CASSPEGASGYEQYF
clone_size: NA; j_call: TRBJ2-7; d_call: TRBD2; cdr3_length: 14; v_call: TRBV20-1; cdr3_nt: TGCAGTGCTAGATCGGGGAGGGTAACCTACGAGCAGTACTTC; cdr3_aa: CSARSGRVTYEQYF
clone_size: NA; j_call: TRBJ2-5; d_call: TRBD1; cdr3_length: 14; v_call: TRBV30; cdr3_nt: TGTGCCTGGAGTGTAGGACAGGGGAAAGAGACCCAGTACTTC; cdr3_aa: CAWSVGQGKETQYF
clone_size: few; j_call: TRBJ2-5; d_call: TRBD1; cdr3_length: 13; v_call: TRBV20-1; cdr3_nt: TGCAGTGCTAATTGGGACAGGGGCTACGGGCAGTACTTC; cdr3_aa: CSANWDRGYGQYF
clone_size: NA; j_call: TRBJ1-2; d_call: NA; cdr3_length: 13; v_call: TRBV2; cdr3_nt: TGTGCCAGCAGTGATATGGGGAACTATGGCTACACCTTC; cdr3_aa: CASSDMGNYGYTF
clone_size: NA; j_call: TRBJ1-1; d_call: NA; cdr3_length: 15; v_call: TRBV9; cdr3_nt: TGTACCAGCAGCCACACCAGGCGGGGGTACACTGAAGCTTTCTTT; cdr3_aa: CTSSHTRRGYTEAFF
clone_size: NA; j_call: TRBJ2-2; d_call: NA; cdr3_length: 14; v_call: TRBV7-3; cdr3_nt: TGTGCCAGCAGCCGGACCTTCAGATCCGGGGAGCTGTTTTTT; cdr3_aa: CASSRTFRSGELFF
clone_size: few; j_call: TRBJ1-2; d_call: NA; cdr3_length: 12; v_call: TRBV30; cdr3_nt: TGTGCCTGGAGTGTAGGACTTTATGGCTACACCTTC; cdr3_aa: CAWSVGLYGYTF
clone_size: NA; j_call: TRBJ2-5; d_call: NA; cdr3_length: 15; v_call: TRBV7-2; cdr3_nt: TGTGCCAGCAGCTTAGCGGGCAGGGGCGGCGTGGGCCAGTACTTC; cdr3_aa: CASSLAGRGGVGQYF
clone_size: NA; j_call: TRBJ2-6; d_call: NA; cdr3_length: 17; v_call: TRBV5-1; cdr3_nt: TGCGCCAGCAGCTTCAGGGGATCCTCCTCTGGGGCCAACGTCCTGACTTTC; cdr3_aa: CASSFRGSSSGANVLTF
clone_size: many; j_call: TRBJ2-5; d_call: NA; cdr3_length: 12; v_call: TRBV9; cdr3_nt: TGTGCCAGCAGTTCATCTCGGGAGACCCAGTACTTC; cdr3_aa: CASSSSRETQYF
clone_size: few; j_call: TRBJ2-3; d_call: NA; cdr3_length: 15; v_call: TRBV28; cdr3_nt: TGTGCCAGCAGTCCTACTTCGGGGATGATTGCTACGCAGTATTTT; cdr3_aa: CASSPTSGMIATQYF